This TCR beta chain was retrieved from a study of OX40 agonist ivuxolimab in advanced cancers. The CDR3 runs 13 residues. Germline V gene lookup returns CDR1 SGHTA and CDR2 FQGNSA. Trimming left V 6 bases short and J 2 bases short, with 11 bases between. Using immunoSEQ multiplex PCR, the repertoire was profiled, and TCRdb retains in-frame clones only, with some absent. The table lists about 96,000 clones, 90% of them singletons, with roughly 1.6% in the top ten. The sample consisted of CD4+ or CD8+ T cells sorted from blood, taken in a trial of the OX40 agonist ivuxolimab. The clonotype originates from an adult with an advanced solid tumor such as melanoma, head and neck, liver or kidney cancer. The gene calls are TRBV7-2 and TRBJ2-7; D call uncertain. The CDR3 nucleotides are TGTGCCAGCAGTCATCCACAGACCTACGAGCAGTACTTC. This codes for CASSHPQTYEQYF.